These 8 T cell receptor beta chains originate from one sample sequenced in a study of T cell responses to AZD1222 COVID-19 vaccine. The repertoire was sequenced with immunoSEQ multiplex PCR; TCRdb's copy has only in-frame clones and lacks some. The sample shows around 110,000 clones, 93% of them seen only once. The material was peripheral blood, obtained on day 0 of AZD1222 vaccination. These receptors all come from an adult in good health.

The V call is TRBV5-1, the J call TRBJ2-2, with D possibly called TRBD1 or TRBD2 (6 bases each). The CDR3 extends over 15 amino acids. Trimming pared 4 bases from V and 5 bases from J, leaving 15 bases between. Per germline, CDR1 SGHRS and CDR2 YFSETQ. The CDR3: CASSPPGAGTGELFF. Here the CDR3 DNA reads TGCGCCAGCAGCCCTCCGGGGGCAGGAACCGGGGAGCTGTTTTTT.

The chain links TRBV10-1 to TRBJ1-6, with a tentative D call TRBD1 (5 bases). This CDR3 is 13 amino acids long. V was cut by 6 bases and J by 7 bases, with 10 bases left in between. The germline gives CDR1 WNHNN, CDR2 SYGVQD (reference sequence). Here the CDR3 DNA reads TGCGCCAGCAGCAGGGAGAACAATTCACCCCTCCACTTT. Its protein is CASSRENNSPLHF.

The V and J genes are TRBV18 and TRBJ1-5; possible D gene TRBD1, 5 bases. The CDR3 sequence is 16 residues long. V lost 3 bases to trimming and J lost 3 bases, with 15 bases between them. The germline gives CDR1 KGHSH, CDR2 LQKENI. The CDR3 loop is CASSPETGGSNQPQHF. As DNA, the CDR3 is TGTGCCAGCTCACCCGAAACGGGGGGATCCAATCAGCCCCAGCATTTT.

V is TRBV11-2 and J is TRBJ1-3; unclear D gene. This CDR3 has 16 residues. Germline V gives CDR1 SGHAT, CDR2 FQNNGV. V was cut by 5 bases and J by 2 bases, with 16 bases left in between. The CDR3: CASSADSLGPGNTIYF. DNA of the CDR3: TGTGCCAGCAGCGCTGACTCCTTAGGCCCTGGAAACACCATATATTTT.

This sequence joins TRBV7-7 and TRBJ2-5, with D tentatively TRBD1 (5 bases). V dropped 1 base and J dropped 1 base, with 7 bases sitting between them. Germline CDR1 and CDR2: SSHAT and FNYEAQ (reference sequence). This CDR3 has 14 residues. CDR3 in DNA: TGTGCCAGCAGCTTAGGGCAGGGCCAAGAGACCCAGTACTTC. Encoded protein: CASSLGQGQETQYF.

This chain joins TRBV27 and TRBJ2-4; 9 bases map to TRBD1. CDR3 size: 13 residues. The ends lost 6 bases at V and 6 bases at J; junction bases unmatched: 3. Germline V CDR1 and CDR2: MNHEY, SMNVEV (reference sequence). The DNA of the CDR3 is TGTGCCAGCAGGCGACAGGGGGGAAACATTCAGTACTTC. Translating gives CASRRQGGNIQYF.

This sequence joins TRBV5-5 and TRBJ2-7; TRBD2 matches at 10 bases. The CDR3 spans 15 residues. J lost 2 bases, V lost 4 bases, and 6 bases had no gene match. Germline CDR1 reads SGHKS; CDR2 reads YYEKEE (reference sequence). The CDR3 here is CASSNRAGGTYEQYF. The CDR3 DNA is TGTGCCAGCAGCAACCGAGCGGGAGGGACCTACGAGCAGTACTTC. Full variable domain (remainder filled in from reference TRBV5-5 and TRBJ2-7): DAGVTQSPTHLIKTRGQQVTLRCSPISGHKSVSWYQQVLGQGPQFIFQYYEKEERGRGNFPDRFSARQFPNYSSELNVNALLLGDSALYLCASSNRAGGTYEQYFGPGTRLTVT.

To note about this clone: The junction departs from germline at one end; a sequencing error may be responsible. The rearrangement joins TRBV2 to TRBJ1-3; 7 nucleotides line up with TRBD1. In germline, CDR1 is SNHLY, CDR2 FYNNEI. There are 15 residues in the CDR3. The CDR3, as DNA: TGTGCCAGAGGAGGGATTCGACAGGGTGGAGACACCATATATTTT. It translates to CARGGIRQGGDTIYF.